This T cell receptor beta chain emerged from a study of cytomegalovirus exposure and HLA in healthy donors. Whole-study findings and limits: The sole available immune exposure information was CMV serostatus. In an earlier analysis, productive rearrangement rates for most beta V segments clustered near 90% or 30%. In a later analysis, parvovirus B19, influenza, CMV and Epstein-Barr virus appeared linked to several top co-occurrence clusters.

Use of 60 Vbeta and 13 Jbeta primers characterized the PCR. The method was immunoSEQ multiplex PCR; TCRdb's version includes in-frame clones alone and lacks a portion of them. Of 150,000 to 250,000 clones in the sample, about 79% were seen once. The table lists this clone with a count of one. Its antigen is unidentified. Germline assignment: CDR1 LNHDA and CDR2 SQIVND (reference sequence). Between the trimmed V and J ends, which lost 8 bases and 3 bases, there was a span of 17 bases. The CDR3 sequence is 15 residues long. Sequencing used PBMCs. The chain couples TRBV19 to TRBJ1-5, with D unclear. This clonotype was obtained from a boy aged 2 to 9 in good health and CMV-seronegative. DNA of the CDR3: TGTGCCAGTGGTCCCTCCCGGAGGGACAATCAGCCCCAGCATTTT. It is translated as CASGPSRRDNQPQHF.